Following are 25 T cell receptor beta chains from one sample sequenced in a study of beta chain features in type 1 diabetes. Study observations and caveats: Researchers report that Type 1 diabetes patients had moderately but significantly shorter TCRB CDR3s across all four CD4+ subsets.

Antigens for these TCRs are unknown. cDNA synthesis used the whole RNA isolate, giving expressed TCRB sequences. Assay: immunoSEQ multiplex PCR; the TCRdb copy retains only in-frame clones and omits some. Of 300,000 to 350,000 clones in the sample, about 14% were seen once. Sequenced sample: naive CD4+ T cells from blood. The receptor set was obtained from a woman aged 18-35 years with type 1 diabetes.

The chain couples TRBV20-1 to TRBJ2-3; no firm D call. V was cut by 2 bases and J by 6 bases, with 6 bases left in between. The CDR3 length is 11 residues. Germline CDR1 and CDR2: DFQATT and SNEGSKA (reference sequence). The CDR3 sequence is CSARSRDTQYF. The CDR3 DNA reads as TGCAGTGCTAGAAGCAGGGATACGCAGTATTTT.

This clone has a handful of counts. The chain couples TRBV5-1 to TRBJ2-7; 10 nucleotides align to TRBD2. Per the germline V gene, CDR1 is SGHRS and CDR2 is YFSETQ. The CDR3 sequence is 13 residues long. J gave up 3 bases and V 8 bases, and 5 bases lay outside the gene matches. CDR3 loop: CASGKREGYEQYF. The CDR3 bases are TGCGCCAGTGGGAAGCGGGAGGGCTACGAGCAGTACTTC.

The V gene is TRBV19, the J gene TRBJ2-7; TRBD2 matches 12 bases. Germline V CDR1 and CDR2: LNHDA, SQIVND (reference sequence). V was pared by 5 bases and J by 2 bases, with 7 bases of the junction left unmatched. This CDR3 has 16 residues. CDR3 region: CASSFPTSGSPYEQYV. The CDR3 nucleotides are TGTGCCAGTAGTTTTCCGACTAGCGGGAGTCCCTACGAGCAGTACGTC.

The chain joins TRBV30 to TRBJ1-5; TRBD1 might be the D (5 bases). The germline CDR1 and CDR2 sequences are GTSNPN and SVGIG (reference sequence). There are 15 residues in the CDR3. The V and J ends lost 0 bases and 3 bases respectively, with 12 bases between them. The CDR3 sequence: CAWSVLAGFNQPQHF. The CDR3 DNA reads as TGTGCCTGGAGTGTACTGGCAGGGTTCAATCAGCCCCAGCATTTT.

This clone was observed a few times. The CDR3 DNA reads TGTGCCAGCCTAGGACAGGCCACAGATACGCAGTATTTT. It translates to CASLGQATDTQYF. The genes are TRBV28 and TRBJ2-3; 7 positions agree with TRBD1. CDR3 length: 13 amino acids. From germline, CDR1 is MDHEN and CDR2 SYDVKM. V shed 8 bases, J shed 2 bases, and the junction held 4 bases outside the gene matches.

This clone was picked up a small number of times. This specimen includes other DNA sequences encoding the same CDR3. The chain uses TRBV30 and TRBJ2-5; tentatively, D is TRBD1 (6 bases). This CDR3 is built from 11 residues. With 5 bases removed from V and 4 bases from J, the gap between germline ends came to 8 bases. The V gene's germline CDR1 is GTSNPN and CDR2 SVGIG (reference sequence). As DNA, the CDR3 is TGTGCCTGGTCAGGGGCAGAGACCCAGTACTTC. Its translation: CAWSGAETQYF.

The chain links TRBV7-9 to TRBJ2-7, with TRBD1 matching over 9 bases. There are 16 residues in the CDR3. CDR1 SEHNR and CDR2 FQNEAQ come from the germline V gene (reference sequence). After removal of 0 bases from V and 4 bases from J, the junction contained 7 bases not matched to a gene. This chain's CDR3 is CASSLASGQGTYEQYF. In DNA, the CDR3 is TGTGCCAGCAGCTTAGCATCGGGACAGGGTACTTACGAGCAGTACTTC.

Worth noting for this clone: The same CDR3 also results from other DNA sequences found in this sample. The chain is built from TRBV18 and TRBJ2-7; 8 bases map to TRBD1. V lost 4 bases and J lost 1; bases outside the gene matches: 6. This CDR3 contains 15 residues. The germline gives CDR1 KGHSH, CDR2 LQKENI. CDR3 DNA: TGTGCCAGCTCACTAGGACAGGGCGCATCCTACGAGCAGTACGTC. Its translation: CASSLGQGASYEQYV.

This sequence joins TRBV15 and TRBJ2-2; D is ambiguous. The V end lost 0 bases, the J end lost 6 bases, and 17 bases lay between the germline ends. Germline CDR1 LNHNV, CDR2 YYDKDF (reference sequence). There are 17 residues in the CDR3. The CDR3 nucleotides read TGTGCCACCAGCAGAGATTCGAAGAGGTTGGCACCCGGGGAGCTGTTTTTT. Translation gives CATSRDSKRLAPGELFF.

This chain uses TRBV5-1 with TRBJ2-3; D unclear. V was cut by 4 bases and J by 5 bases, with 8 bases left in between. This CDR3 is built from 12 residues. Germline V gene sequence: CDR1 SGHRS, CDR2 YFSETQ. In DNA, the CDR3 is TGCGCCAGCAGCGAGCGAGGAGATACGCAGTATTTT. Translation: CASSERGDTQYF.

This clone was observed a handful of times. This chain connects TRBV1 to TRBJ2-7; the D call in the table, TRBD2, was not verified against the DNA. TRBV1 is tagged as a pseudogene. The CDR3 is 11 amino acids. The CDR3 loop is CTSSPVYEQYF. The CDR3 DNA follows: TGCACCAGCAGCCCCGTCTACGAGCAGTACTTC.

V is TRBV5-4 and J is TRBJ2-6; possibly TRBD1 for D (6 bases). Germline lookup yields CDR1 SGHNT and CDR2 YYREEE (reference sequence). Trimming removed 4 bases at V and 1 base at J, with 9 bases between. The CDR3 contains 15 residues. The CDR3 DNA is TGTGCCAGCAGCCAACAGGGATCTGGGGCCAACGTCCTGACTTTC. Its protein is CASSQQGSGANVLTF.

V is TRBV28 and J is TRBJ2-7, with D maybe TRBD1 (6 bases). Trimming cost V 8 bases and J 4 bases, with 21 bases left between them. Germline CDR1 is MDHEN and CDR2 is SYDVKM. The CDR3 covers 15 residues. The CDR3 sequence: CASVALHRDFYEQYF. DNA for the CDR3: TGTGCCAGCGTCGCACTACACAGGGATTTTTACGAGCAGTACTTC.

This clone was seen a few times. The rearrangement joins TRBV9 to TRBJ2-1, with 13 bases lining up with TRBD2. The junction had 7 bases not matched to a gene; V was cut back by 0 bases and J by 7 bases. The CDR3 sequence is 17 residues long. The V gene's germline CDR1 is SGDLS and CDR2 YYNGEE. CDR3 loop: CASSVVGGLAGSNEQFF. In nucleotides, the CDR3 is TGTGCCAGCAGCGTAGTAGGGGGACTAGCGGGGTCGAATGAGCAGTTCTTC.

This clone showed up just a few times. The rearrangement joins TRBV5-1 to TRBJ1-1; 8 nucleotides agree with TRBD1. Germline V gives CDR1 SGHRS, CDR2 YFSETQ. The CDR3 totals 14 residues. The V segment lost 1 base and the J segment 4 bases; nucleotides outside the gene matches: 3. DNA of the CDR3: TGCGCCAGCAGCTTGCGACAGGGGAGCACTGAAGCTTTCTTT. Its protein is CASSLRQGSTEAFF.

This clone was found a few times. As DNA, the CDR3 is TGCGCCAGCAGCCAAGACCAGGGGGCCGGGGGCTACACCTTC. Residues: CASSQDQGAGGYTF. The chain has TRBV4-3 and TRBJ1-2, with 8 bases aligning to TRBD1. V gave up 0 bases and J gave up 8 bases; unmatched junction bases: 5. CDR3 size: 14 residues. Germline V gene lookup returns CDR1 LGHNA and CDR2 YSLEER.

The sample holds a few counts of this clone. In nucleotides, the CDR3 is TGTGCCAGCTCACCTCAGATGACAGGGAGGAATGGCTACACCTTC. It specifies CASSPQMTGRNGYTF. The genes are TRBV18 and TRBJ1-2; 7 bases are shared with TRBD1. The CDR3 runs to 15 residues. CDR1 and CDR2 from the germline V gene are KGHSH and LQKENI. V lost 3 bases to trimming and J lost 6 bases; unmatched junction nucleotides: 10.

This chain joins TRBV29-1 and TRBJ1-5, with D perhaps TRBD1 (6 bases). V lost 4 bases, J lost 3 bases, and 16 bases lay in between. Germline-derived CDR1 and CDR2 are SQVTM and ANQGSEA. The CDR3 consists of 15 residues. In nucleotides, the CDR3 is TGCAGCGTTGGGTTGGACGGACAGCCCAATCAGCCCCAGCATTTT. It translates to CSVGLDGQPNQPQHF.

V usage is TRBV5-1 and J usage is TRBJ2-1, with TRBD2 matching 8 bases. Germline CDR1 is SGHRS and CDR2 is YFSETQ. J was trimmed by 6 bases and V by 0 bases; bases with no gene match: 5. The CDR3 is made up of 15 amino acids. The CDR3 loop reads CASSLAAGVANEQFF. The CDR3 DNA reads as TGCGCCAGCAGCTTGGCAGCGGGAGTGGCCAATGAGCAGTTCTTC.

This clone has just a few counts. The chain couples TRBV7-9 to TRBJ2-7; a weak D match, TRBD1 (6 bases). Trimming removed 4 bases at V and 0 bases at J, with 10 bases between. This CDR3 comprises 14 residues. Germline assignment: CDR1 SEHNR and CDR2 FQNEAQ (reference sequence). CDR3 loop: CASSSGQFSYEQYF. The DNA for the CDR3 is TGTGCCAGCAGCTCCGGACAGTTCTCCTACGAGCAGTACTTC.

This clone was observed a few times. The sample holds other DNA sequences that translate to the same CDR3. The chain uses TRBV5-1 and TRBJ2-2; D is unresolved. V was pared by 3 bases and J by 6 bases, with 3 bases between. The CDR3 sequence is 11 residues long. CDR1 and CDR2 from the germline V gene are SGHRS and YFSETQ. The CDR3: CASSSSGELFF. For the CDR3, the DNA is TGCGCCAGCAGCTCGTCCGGGGAGCTGTTTTTT. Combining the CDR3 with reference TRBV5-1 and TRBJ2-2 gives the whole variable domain KAGVTQTPRYLIKTRGQQVTLSCSPISGHRSVSWYQQTPGQGLQFLFEYFSETQRNKGNFPGRFSGRQFSNSRSEMNVSTLELGDSALYLCASSSSGELFFGEGSRLTVL.

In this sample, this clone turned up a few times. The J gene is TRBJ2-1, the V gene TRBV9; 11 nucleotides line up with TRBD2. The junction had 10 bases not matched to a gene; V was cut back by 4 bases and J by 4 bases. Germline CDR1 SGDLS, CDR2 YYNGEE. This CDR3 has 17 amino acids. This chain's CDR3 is CASSPLAGGGAYNEQFF. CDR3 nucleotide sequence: TGTGCCAGCAGCCCCCTAGCGGGAGGAGGCGCGTACAATGAGCAGTTCTTC.

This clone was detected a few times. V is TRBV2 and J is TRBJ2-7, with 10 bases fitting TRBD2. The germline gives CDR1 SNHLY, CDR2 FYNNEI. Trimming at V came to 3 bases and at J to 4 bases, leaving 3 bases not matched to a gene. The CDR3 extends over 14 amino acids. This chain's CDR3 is CASSDGLAEYEQYV. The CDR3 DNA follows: TGTGCCAGCAGTGATGGACTAGCGGAATACGAGCAGTACGTC.

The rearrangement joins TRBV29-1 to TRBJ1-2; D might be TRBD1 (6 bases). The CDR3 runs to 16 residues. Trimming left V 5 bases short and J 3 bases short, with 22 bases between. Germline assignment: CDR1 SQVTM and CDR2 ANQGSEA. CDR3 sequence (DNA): TGCAGCGTTCCCGGGGGGCCGGGATTTGGATACTATGGCTACACCTTC. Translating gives CSVPGGPGFGYYGYTF.

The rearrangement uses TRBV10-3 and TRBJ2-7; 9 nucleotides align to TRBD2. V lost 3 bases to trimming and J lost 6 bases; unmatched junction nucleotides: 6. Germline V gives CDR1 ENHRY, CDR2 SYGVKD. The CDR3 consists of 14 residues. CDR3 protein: CAISEGGRATEQYF. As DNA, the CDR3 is TGTGCCATCAGTGAAGGCGGGAGGGCCACCGAGCAGTACTTC.